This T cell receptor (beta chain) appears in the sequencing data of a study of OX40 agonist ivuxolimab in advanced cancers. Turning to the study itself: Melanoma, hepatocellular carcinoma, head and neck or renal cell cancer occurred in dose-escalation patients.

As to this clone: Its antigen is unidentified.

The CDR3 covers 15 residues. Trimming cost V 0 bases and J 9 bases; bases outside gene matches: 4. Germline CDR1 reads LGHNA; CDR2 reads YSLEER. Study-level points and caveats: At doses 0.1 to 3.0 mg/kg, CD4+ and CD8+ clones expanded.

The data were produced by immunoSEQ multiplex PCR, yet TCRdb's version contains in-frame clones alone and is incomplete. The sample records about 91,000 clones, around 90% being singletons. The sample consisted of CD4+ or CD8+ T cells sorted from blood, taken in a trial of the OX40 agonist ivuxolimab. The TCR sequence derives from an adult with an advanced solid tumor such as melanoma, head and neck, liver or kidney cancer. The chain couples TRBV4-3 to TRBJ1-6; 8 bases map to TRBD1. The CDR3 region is CASSQDGTGGSPLHF. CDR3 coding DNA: TGCGCCAGCAGCCAAGATGGGACAGGTGGTTCACCCCTCCACTTT.